Listed here are 14 T cell receptor beta chains from one sample, sequenced in a study of blood T cells in healthy people across ages. A second PCR of about 6 to 11 cycles used a sample-barcoded 5' primer and a J-beta primer mix. TCRdb re-derived calls from the 5' RACE reads in MiXCR, one entry per CDR3 protein. The repertoire holds about 1.6 million distinct CDR3 sequences, with about 31% as singletons. What was sequenced was blood. The source is a woman aged 25 to 45 in good health.

V gene TRBV27 combines with J gene TRBJ2-2; 10 nucleotides match TRBD2. V lost 3 bases and J lost 1; bases outside the gene matches: 2. The germline CDR1 and CDR2 sequences are MNHEY and SMNVEV (reference sequence). This CDR3 comprises 16 residues. The CDR3 region has the DNA TGTGCCAGCAGTTTCCGGACTAGCGGGAACACCGGGGAGCTGTTTTTT. Encoded protein: CASSFRTSGNTGELFF.

The V gene is TRBV5-6, the J gene TRBJ2-4; tentative D call: TRBD2 (6 bases). V was pared by 0 bases and J by 0 bases, with 13 bases between. This CDR3 region has 17 residues. Looked up from germline, CDR1 is SGHDT and CDR2 is YYEEEE. The CDR3 sequence is CASSLGIRGLAKNIQYF. The DNA for the CDR3 is TGTGCCAGCAGCTTGGGGATTCGGGGACTAGCCAAAAACATTCAGTACTTC.

This chain links TRBV28 with TRBJ1-1, with D tentatively TRBD1 (6 bases). The V end was cut by 6 bases, the J end by 5 bases, with 13 bases between. This CDR3 spans 13 amino acids. CDR1 is MDHEN and CDR2 is SYDVKM in the germline V gene. This CDR3 reads CASRPGDRTEAFF. CDR3 DNA sequence: TGTGCCAGCAGACCAGGGGATAGGACTGAAGCTTTCTTT.

This clonotype has just a few counts. The genes are TRBV20-1 and TRBJ1-1; D may be TRBD1 (5 bases). Germline assignment: CDR1 DFQATT and CDR2 SNEGSKA (reference sequence). The CDR3 is 13 residues long. V was trimmed by 3 bases and J by 4 bases, leaving 12 bases between them. CDR3 bases: TGCAGTGCTAGGAGCAGGGCGGTCACTGAAGCTTTCTTT. Amino acid sequence: CSARSRAVTEAFF.

The V gene is TRBV20-1, the J gene TRBJ2-5, with 10 bases that match TRBD2. The J call is uncertain, as TRBJ2-7 better fits the DNA end. CDR1 and CDR2 from the germline V gene are DFQATT and SNEGSKA (reference sequence). The CDR3 is 15 amino acids. This chain's CDR3 is CSARVLTSGRGEQYF. Here the CDR3 DNA reads TGCAGTGCTAGAGTATTGACTAGCGGGCGAGGCGAGCAGTACTTC.

The rearrangement links TRBV20-1 to TRBJ2-5, with D tentatively TRBD2 (5 bases). Germline CDR1 is DFQATT and CDR2 is SNEGSKA (reference sequence). V lost 4 bases and J lost 5, with 23 bases in between. This CDR3 has 16 residues. The CDR3 here is CSAIPFGNDLRETQYF. The DNA for the CDR3 is TGCAGTGCTATCCCTTTCGGGAATGATCTTCGGGAGACCCAGTACTTC.

On this clonotype: One junction end disagrees with the germline gene, perhaps due to a read error. The chain employs TRBV28 and TRBJ1-2; TRBD1 might be the D (5 bases). The CDR3 runs 16 residues. Germline values: CDR1 MDHEN, CDR2 SYDVKM. The CDR3 region has the DNA TGTACCAGCAGTTTGAGCATAGCGGCAGGGTCGGATGGCTACACCTTC. Encoded protein: CTSSLSIAAGSDGYTF.

On this clonotype: The germline gene is not matched at one end of the junction; a read error may be the cause. The rearrangement uses TRBV28 and TRBJ1-2; possible D gene TRBD1, 5 bases. The CDR3 consists of 14 residues. The germline V gene encodes CDR1 MDHEN and CDR2 SYDVKM. The CDR3 region is CASTSLDRNYGHTF. The CDR3 region has the DNA TGTGCCAGCACCTCCCTCGACAGAAACTATGGCCACACCTTC.

Comment on this clonotype: A read error may explain this, as a much larger clone is one base away. The J gene is TRBJ2-3, the V gene TRBV20-1; D is unclear. This CDR3 comprises 12 residues. The germline V gene encodes CDR1 DFQATT and CDR2 SNEGSKA (reference sequence). The CDR3 coding sequence is TGTAGCACCGTGCCGCCACCGGATACGCAGTATTTT. Its protein product is CSTVPPPDTQYF.

There are a few counts of this clonotype. The chain joins TRBV5-1 to TRBJ2-3; 7 bases are a match to TRBD1. The V gene end was trimmed by 5 bases and the J gene end by 4 bases; junction bases not matched to a gene: 7. There are 14 residues in the CDR3. Germline lookup yields CDR1 SGHRS and CDR2 YFSETQ. The CDR3 region has the DNA TGCGCCAGCAGAGCCGGGACAGACGCAGATACGCAGTATTTT. Translated: CASRAGTDADTQYF.

This clonotype has ten or more counts. The CDR3 region is CSVELAGGPSYEQYF. CDR3 sequence (DNA): TGCAGCGTTGAACTAGCGGGAGGGCCCTCCTACGAGCAGTACTTC. The chain is built from TRBV29-1 and TRBJ2-7; 12 positions match TRBD2. Germline CDR1 and CDR2: SQVTM and ANQGSEA. This CDR3 spans 15 amino acids. The V and J ends lost 2 bases and 0 bases, in that order; junction bases with no gene match: 2.

The J gene is TRBJ1-1, the V gene TRBV20-1; D possibly corresponds to TRBD1 (5 bases). CDR3 length: 13 residues. Germline V gene data show CDR1 as DFQATT and CDR2 as SNEGSKA (reference sequence). CDR3 sequence: CRTVPRTNTEAFF. In DNA form, the CDR3 reads TGCAGAACCGTACCCAGGACAAACACTGAAGCTTTCTTT.

The rearrangement links TRBV6-1 to TRBJ1-1, with a tentative D call TRBD1 (6 bases). Between the trimmed V and J ends, which lost 0 bases and 3 bases, there was a span of 20 bases. The CDR3 loop spans 18 amino acids. Germline V gene sequence: CDR1 MNHNS, CDR2 SASEGT. The CDR3 bases are TGTGCCAGCAGTGAAGCAAGGGGGGGCAGGAGAGAGGACACTGAAGCTTTCTTT. It translates to CASSEARGGRREDTEAFF.

Many counts were recorded for this clonotype. The CDR3 loop is CASSVDFTDTQYF. Here the CDR3 DNA reads TGTGCCAGCAGCGTAGACTTCACAGATACGCAGTATTTT. This chain joins TRBV9 and TRBJ2-3, with D unclear. Trimming shortened V by 0 bases and J by 2 bases, and 4 bases separated the two germline ends. CDR1 and CDR2 (germline): SGDLS, YYNGEE. The CDR3 length is 13 residues.